The clone carrying this T cell receptor (beta chain) is judged medium-sized (0.01 to 0.1%). Per germline, CDR1 SGHTA and CDR2 FQGNSA. V lost 5 bases and J lost 7; bases outside the gene matches: 9. The CDR3 length is 15 residues. These data originate in a study of immune characterization of retroperitoneal liposarcoma. TCRdb re-analysed the PCR reads in MiXCR, keeping a single row per CDR3 protein. The sample records 9,500 to 12,000 distinct CDR3 sequences, roughly 29% being singletons. Sequenced input: tumor tissue. The source of this sequence is a female donor with retroperitoneal liposarcoma. The chain combines TRBV7-2 with TRBJ2-1, with 9 bases aligning to TRBD1. As DNA, the CDR3 is TGTGCCAGCAGCGCACACAGGGGGCGGGATAATGAGCAGTTCTTC. Translated, it gives CASSAHRGRDNEQFF.